A selection of T cell receptor beta chains follows, all from one sample in a study of blood T cell repertoires in COVID-19. Measured with immunoSEQ multiplex PCR; TCRdb has only the in-frame clones, and not every one. The sample holds about 89,000 clones, around nine tenths seen once. The sample consisted of peripheral blood. These receptors came from a man aged 80 or over with active or convalescent COVID-19. CDR3s include the opening cysteine and the closing phenylalanine or tryptophan. Each record gives: clone size, J gene, D gene, V gene, CDR3 protein, CDR3 DNA. The D gene is left open where the match is weak. Where a row states a size, it is once, few, many or the class of an expanded clone; other rows omit it.

clone_size: NA; j_call: TRBJ2-1; d_call: TRBD2; v_call: TRBV19; cdr3_aa: CASNLRGSSYNEQFF; cdr3_nt: TGTGCCAGTAACTTGCGGGGGAGCTCCTACAATGAGCAGTTCTTC
clone_size: NA; j_call: TRBJ1-2; d_call: NA; v_call: TRBV7-9; cdr3_aa: CASSSRQISTGNYGYTF; cdr3_nt: TGTGCCAGCAGCTCCCGCCAGATTTCGACAGGAAACTATGGCTACACCTTC
clone_size: NA; j_call: TRBJ2-1; d_call: NA; v_call: TRBV7-2; cdr3_aa: CASSKGASGPPSYNEQFF; cdr3_nt: TGTGCCAGCAGCAAGGGGGCTAGCGGGCCCCCCTCCTACAATGAGCAGTTCTTC
clone_size: NA; j_call: TRBJ2-2; d_call: NA; v_call: TRBV7-2; cdr3_aa: CASSLVSGSGELFF; cdr3_nt: TGTGCCAGCAGCTTAGTTTCAGGGTCCGGGGAGCTGTTTTTT
clone_size: NA; j_call: TRBJ1-4; d_call: TRBD1; v_call: TRBV7-9; cdr3_aa: CASSPGQISEKLFF; cdr3_nt: TGTGCCAGCAGCCCGGGACAGATATCGGAAAAACTGTTTTTT
clone_size: NA; j_call: TRBJ2-1; d_call: NA; v_call: TRBV6-2/TRBV6-3; cdr3_aa: CASSSLDYNEQFF; cdr3_nt: TGTGCCAGCAGTTCCCTAGACTACAATGAGCAGTTCTTC
clone_size: NA; j_call: TRBJ2-1; d_call: NA; v_call: TRBV29-1; cdr3_aa: CSVEGAETYNEQFF; cdr3_nt: TGCAGCGTTGAAGGAGCGGAGACCTACAATGAGCAGTTCTTC
clone_size: NA; j_call: TRBJ1-2; d_call: TRBD1; v_call: TRBV11-2; cdr3_aa: CASSPGQYGYTF; cdr3_nt: TGTGCCAGCAGCCCGGGACAGTATGGCTACACCTTC
clone_size: once; j_call: TRBJ2-1; d_call: NA; v_call: TRBV7-2; cdr3_aa: CASSPRTGSSYNEQFF; cdr3_nt: TGTGCCAGCAGCCCGCGGACTGGGAGCTCCTACAATGAGCAGTTCTTC
clone_size: once; j_call: TRBJ1-5; d_call: NA; v_call: TRBV28; cdr3_aa: CASSSPGEGNQPQHF; cdr3_nt: TGTGCCAGCAGTTCCCCGGGGGAGGGCAATCAGCCCCAGCATTTT
clone_size: NA; j_call: TRBJ1-2; d_call: TRBD1; v_call: TRBV7-2; cdr3_aa: CASSPGTARYGYTF; cdr3_nt: TGTGCCAGCAGCCCCGGGACAGCCCGCTATGGCTACACCTTC
clone_size: NA; j_call: TRBJ2-2; d_call: TRBD2; v_call: TRBV28; cdr3_aa: CASRSTSGKAGELFF; cdr3_nt: TGTGCCAGCAGGTCGACTAGCGGGAAAGCCGGGGAGCTGTTTTTT
clone_size: NA; j_call: TRBJ2-2; d_call: NA; v_call: TRBV7-8; cdr3_aa: CASSLVGPRGELFF; cdr3_nt: TGTGCCAGCAGCTTAGTTGGGCCAAGAGGGGAGCTGTTTTTT
clone_size: NA; j_call: TRBJ1-1; d_call: NA; v_call: TRBV15; cdr3_aa: CATSRERTVGNTEAFF; cdr3_nt: TGTGCCACCAGCAGGGAACGGACAGTCGGGAACACTGAAGCTTTCTTT
clone_size: NA; j_call: TRBJ1-2; d_call: TRBD1; v_call: TRBV9; cdr3_aa: CASSVEWTGGDGYTF; cdr3_nt: TGTGCCAGCAGCGTAGAGTGGACAGGGGGCGATGGCTACACCTTC
clone_size: once; j_call: TRBJ2-1; d_call: TRBD1; v_call: TRBV4-3; cdr3_aa: CASSQDRGQGAFF; cdr3_nt: TGCGCCAGCAGCCAAGATAGGGGACAGGGGGCGTTCTTC
clone_size: NA; j_call: TRBJ1-1; d_call: NA; v_call: TRBV10-3; cdr3_aa: CAISDSGGGGTEAFF; cdr3_nt: TGTGCCATCAGTGACTCGGGGGGCGGAGGCACTGAAGCTTTCTTT
clone_size: NA; j_call: TRBJ2-7; d_call: NA; v_call: TRBV6-2/TRBV6-3; cdr3_aa: CASSYPRSGWQYF; cdr3_nt: TGTGCCAGCAGTTACCCCCGGTCGGGATGGCAGTACTTC
clone_size: NA; j_call: TRBJ1-2; d_call: NA; v_call: TRBV5-5; cdr3_aa: CASSLDGYGYTF; cdr3_nt: TGTGCCAGCAGCTTGGACGGGTATGGCTACACCTTC
clone_size: NA; j_call: TRBJ2-2; d_call: TRBD1; v_call: TRBV7-9; cdr3_aa: CASRRQGASTGELFF; cdr3_nt: TGTGCCAGCAGACGACAGGGGGCGAGTACCGGGGAGCTGTTTTTT
clone_size: NA; j_call: TRBJ1-1; d_call: NA; v_call: TRBV7-6; cdr3_aa: CASSLADRTNTEAFF; cdr3_nt: TGTGCCAGCAGCTTAGCGGACAGAACGAACACTGAAGCTTTCTTT
clone_size: NA; j_call: TRBJ2-7; d_call: NA; v_call: TRBV28; cdr3_aa: CASSLSPSSYEQYF; cdr3_nt: TGTGCCAGCAGTTTATCCCCGAGTTCCTACGAGCAGTACTTC
clone_size: once; j_call: TRBJ1-5; d_call: NA; v_call: TRBV19; cdr3_aa: CASSIASRSNQPQHF; cdr3_nt: TGTGCCAGTAGTATAGCTTCCAGGAGCAATCAGCCCCAGCATTTT
clone_size: NA; j_call: TRBJ2-1; d_call: TRBD2; v_call: TRBV14; cdr3_aa: CASSQVGAGGPPHEQFF; cdr3_nt: TGTGCCAGCAGCCAAGTGGGAGCGGGAGGGCCCCCCCATGAGCAGTTCTTC
clone_size: NA; j_call: TRBJ2-1; d_call: NA; v_call: TRBV24-1; cdr3_aa: CATLGMARINYNEQFF; cdr3_nt: TGTGCCACCCTAGGAATGGCGAGGATCAACTACAATGAGCAGTTCTTC
clone_size: NA; j_call: TRBJ2-7; d_call: NA; v_call: TRBV4-3; cdr3_aa: CASSQEILRRGGWEQYF; cdr3_nt: TGCGCCAGCAGCCAAGAAATCCTTAGGAGGGGGGGATGGGAGCAGTACTTC
clone_size: once; j_call: TRBJ2-1; d_call: TRBD1; v_call: TRBV19; cdr3_aa: CASGQGQFYNEQFF; cdr3_nt: TGTGCCAGTGGCCAGGGACAGTTTTACAATGAGCAGTTCTTC
clone_size: NA; j_call: TRBJ1-2; d_call: NA; v_call: TRBV30; cdr3_aa: CAWSIGGGYGYTF; cdr3_nt: TGTGCCTGGAGTATAGGGGGGGGCTATGGCTACACCTTC
clone_size: NA; j_call: TRBJ1-1; d_call: NA; v_call: TRBV28; cdr3_aa: CASTQGVGAFF; cdr3_nt: TGTGCCAGCACGCAAGGGGTTGGGGCTTTCTTT
clone_size: NA; j_call: TRBJ2-1; d_call: TRBD2; v_call: TRBV12-5; cdr3_aa: CASGLVLGGGRDNEQFF; cdr3_nt: TGTGCTAGTGGTTTGGTACTGGGGGGAGGGAGGGACAATGAGCAGTTCTTC
clone_size: NA; j_call: TRBJ1-2; d_call: TRBD1; v_call: TRBV30; cdr3_aa: CAWSYGQGRGYTF; cdr3_nt: TGTGCCTGGAGTTACGGACAGGGCCGGGGCTACACCTTC
clone_size: NA; j_call: TRBJ2-7; d_call: NA; v_call: TRBV7-5; cdr3_aa: CARSLGRTRSSYEQYF; cdr3_nt: TGTGCCAGAAGCTTGGGTCGGACTAGGAGCTCCTACGAGCAGTACTTC